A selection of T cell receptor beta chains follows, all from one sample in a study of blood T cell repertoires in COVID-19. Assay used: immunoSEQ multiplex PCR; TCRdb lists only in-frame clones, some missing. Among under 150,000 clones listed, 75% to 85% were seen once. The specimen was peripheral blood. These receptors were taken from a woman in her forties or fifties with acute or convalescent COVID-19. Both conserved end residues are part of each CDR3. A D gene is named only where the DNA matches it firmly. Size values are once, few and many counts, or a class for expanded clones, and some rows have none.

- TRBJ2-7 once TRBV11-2 CASSLDRVSYEQYF TGTGCCAGCAGCTTAGACAGGGTCTCCTACGAGCAGTACTTC
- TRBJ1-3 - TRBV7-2 CASSPTEPPGNTIYF TGTGCCAGCAGTCCTACGGAGCCTCCTGGAAACACCATATATTTT
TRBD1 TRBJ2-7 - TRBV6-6 CASRPNGQGRDEQYF TGTGCCAGCAGACCCAATGGACAGGGGAGGGACGAGCAGTACTTC
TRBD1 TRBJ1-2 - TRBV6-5 CASSYPGQGVYGYTF TGTGCCAGCAGTTACCCGGGACAGGGAGTTTATGGCTACACCTTC
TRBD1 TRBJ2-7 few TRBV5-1 CASSFRQGVGQYF TGCGCCAGCAGCTTCAGACAGGGCGTAGGGCAGTACTTC
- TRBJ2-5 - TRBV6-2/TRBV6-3 CASSYPREETQYF TGTGCCAGCAGTTACCCGAGGGAAGAGACCCAGTACTTC
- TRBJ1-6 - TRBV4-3 CASSQASSYNSPLHF TGCGCCAGCAGCCAAGCTAGCTCCTATAATTCACCCCTCCACTTT
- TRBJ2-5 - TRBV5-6 CASSFGGSMAQYF TGTGCCAGCAGCTTCGGCGGCTCGATGGCCCAGTACTTC
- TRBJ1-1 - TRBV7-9 CASSKPTGNTEAFF TGTGCCAGCAGTAAGCCGACAGGTAACACTGAAGCTTTCTTT
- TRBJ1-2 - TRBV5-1 CASSDPPGGGYTF TGCGCCAGCAGCGACCCTCCCGGGGGAGGCTACACCTTC
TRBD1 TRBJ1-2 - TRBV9 CASSGTGEYGYTF TGTGCCAGCAGCGGGACAGGGGAATATGGCTACACCTTC
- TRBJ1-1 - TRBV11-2 CASRLESNTEAFF TGTGCCAGCAGGTTAGAGAGCAACACTGAAGCTTTCTTT
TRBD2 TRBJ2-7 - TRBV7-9 CASSFDGGKYEQYF TGTGCCAGCAGCTTCGACGGGGGGAAGTACGAGCAGTACTTC
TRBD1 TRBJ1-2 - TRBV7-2 CASSLVGDSDYGYTF TGTGCCAGCAGCTTAGTTGGGGACAGTGACTATGGCTACACCTTC
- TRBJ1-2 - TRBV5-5 CASSLEFTSSANYGYTF TGTGCCAGCAGCTTGGAGTTTACGTCCTCAGCTAACTATGGCTACACCTTC
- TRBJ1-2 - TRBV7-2 CASTNPAGYGYTF TGTGCCAGCACCAACCCCGCAGGCTATGGCTACACCTTC
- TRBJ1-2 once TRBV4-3 CASSQDWGRGGYRSGYTF TGCGCCAGCAGCCAAGATTGGGGCAGGGGAGGGTATCGTTCGGGCTACACCTTC
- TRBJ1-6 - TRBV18 CASSPPTPGNSPLHF TGTGCCAGCTCACCGCCAACGCCGGGTAATTCACCCCTCCACTTT
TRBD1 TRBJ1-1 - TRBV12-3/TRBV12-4 CASRVEGAGEAFF TGTGCCAGCAGAGTTGAGGGGGCCGGTGAAGCTTTCTTT
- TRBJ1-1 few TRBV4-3 CASSQDGPLAQAFF TGCGCCAGCAGCCAAGATGGCCCACTAGCTCAAGCTTTCTTT
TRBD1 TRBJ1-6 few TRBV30 CAWSVSGTGGNSPLHF TGTGCCTGGAGTGTAAGTGGGACAGGGGGCAATTCACCCCTCCACTTT
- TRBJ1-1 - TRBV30 CAWSAPGTEAFF TGTGCCTGGAGCGCACCGGGGACTGAAGCTTTCTTT
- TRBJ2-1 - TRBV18 CASSPPGSGSTSGEQFF TGTGCCAGCTCACCACCGGGGTCGGGGTCGACCTCGGGTGAGCAGTTCTTC
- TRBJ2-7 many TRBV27 CASSPDGLGLEQYF TGTGCCAGCAGCCCCGACGGCCTCGGACTCGAGCAGTACTTC
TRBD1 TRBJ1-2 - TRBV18 CASSPRTGVSNYGYTF TGTGCCAGCTCACCAAGGACAGGGGTATCTAACTATGGCTACACCTTC
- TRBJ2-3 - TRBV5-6 CASSRGDTQYF TGTGCCAGCAGTCGGGGGGATACGCAGTATTTT